These T cell receptor beta chains were read from a single sample in a study of cytomegalovirus exposure and HLA in healthy donors. Only in-frame clones appear in the TCRdb table, and some are missing; sequencing was by immunoSEQ multiplex PCR. The sample shows roughly 100,000 clones, around 76% of them seen only once. Sequenced: PBMCs. These TCRs come from a man aged 40-55 years in good health and CMV-seropositive. CDR3s include the opening cysteine and the closing phenylalanine or tryptophan. A D gene is named only where the DNA matches it firmly. Only some rows state a clone size, as once, few, many or a class for expanded clones.

>TRBJ2-5|TRBV11-2|.|.
TGTGCCAGCAGCCCGTCTCACCGGGAGACCCAGTACTTC
CASSPSHRETQYF
>TRBJ1-4|TRBV29-1|.|.
TGCAGCGTTTTACCCTTCCCGGAGACTAATGAAAAACTGTTTTTT
CSVLPFPETNEKLFF
>TRBJ2-3|TRBV14|TRBD2|.
TGTGCCAGCAGCCAAGTCGGGGGGTTCACAGATACGCAGTATTTT
CASSQVGGFTDTQYF
>TRBJ2-7|TRBV13|TRBD2|few
TGTGCCAGCAGCTCGAGAGGATTAGCGGGGTCCTCCTACGAGCAGTACTTC
CASSSRGLAGSSYEQYF
>TRBJ2-5|TRBV29-1|TRBD2|.
TGCAGCGTTGAACGGCCCCTCTTGACTAGCGGGGGGGAGACCCAGTACTTC
CSVERPLLTSGGETQYF
>TRBJ1-5|TRBV4-1|.|.
TGCGCCAGCAGCCAAGGTACGAGTTTGGGCAATCAGCCCCAGCATTTT
CASSQGTSLGNQPQHF
>TRBJ1-6|TRBV7-9|TRBD1|.
TGTGCCAGCACCACGGGACAGGGGATGAATTCACCCCTCCACTTT
CASTTGQGMNSPLHF
>TRBJ2-1|TRBV6-5|TRBD2|.
TGTGCCAGCAGTTTTTTTAGCGGGAGGGCCGGTAATGAGCAGTTCTTC
CASSFFSGRAGNEQFF
>TRBJ2-7|TRBV14|.|.
TGTGCCAGCAGTCAGGGGACCGAGCAGTACTTC
CASSQGTEQYF
>TRBJ1-3|TRBV2|.|.
TGTGCCAGCAGTGAAGCCAACACCGCCTCTGGAAACACCATATATTTT
CASSEANTASGNTIYF
>TRBJ1-1|TRBV29-1|.|.
TGCAGCGTTCGTATTATGAACACTGAAGCTTTCTTT
CSVRIMNTEAFF
>TRBJ2-3|TRBV5-4|.|.
TGTGCCAGCAGCTCGCGCGGGAACCCAGATACGCAGTATTTT
CASSSRGNPDTQYF
>TRBJ2-3|TRBV7-8|TRBD1|.
TGTGCCAGCAGCTTAACGGGACAGGGGGCTGATACGCAGTATTTT
CASSLTGQGADTQYF
>TRBJ2-1|TRBV18|.|.
TGTGCCAGCCGTACGGAGCAGGGGGGCCATGAGCAGTTCTTC
CASRTEQGGHEQFF
>TRBJ1-4|TRBV6-6|TRBD1|.
TGTGCCAGCAGTACAGGGGACATCGGACTGTTTTTT
CASSTGDIGLFF